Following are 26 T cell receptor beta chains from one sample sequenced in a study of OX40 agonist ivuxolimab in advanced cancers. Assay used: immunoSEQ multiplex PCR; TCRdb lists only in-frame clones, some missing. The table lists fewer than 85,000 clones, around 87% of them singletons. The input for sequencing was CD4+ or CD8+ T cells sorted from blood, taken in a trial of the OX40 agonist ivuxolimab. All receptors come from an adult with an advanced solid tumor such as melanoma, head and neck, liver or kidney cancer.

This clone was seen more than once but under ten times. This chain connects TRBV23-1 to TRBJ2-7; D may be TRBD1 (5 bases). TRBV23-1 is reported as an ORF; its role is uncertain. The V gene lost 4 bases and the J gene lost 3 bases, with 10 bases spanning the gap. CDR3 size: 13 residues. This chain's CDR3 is CASSLPDSYEQYF. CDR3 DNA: TGCGCCAGCAGTCTACCCGACAGCTACGAGCAGTACTTC.

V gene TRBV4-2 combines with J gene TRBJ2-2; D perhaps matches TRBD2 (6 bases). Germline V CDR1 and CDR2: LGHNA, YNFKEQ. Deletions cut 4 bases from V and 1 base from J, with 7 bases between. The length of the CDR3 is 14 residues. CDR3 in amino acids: CASSLGLNTGELFF. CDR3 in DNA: TGTGCCAGCAGCCTGGGACTGAACACCGGGGAGCTGTTTTTT.

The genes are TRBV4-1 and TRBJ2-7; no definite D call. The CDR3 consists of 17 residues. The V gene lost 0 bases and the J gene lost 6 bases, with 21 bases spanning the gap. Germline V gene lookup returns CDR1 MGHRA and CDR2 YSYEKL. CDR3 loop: CASSQDSRQQLTFEQYF. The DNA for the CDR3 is TGCGCCAGCAGCCAAGATTCTAGGCAGCAGCTAACATTCGAGCAGTACTTC.

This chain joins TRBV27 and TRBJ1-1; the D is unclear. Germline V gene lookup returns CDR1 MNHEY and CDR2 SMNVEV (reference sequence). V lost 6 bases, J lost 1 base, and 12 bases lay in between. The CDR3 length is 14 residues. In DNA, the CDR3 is TGTGCCAGCAGGGGGATCACGGAGAACACTGAAGCTTTCTTT. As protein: CASRGITENTEAFF.

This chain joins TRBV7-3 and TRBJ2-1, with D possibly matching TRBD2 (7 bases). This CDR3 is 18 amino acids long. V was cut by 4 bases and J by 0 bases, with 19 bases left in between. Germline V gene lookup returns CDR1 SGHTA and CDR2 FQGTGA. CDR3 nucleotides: TGTGCCAGCAGCTCCATGAGCCGGGGGGCAGGCTCCTACAATGAGCAGTTCTTC. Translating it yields CASSSMSRGAGSYNEQFF. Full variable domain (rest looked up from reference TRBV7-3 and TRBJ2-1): GAGVSQTPSNKVTEKGKYVELRCDPISGHTALYWYRQSLGQGPEFLIYFQGTGAADDSGLPNDRFFAVRPEGSVSTLKIQRTERGDSAVYLCASSSMSRGAGSYNEQFFGPGTRLTVL.

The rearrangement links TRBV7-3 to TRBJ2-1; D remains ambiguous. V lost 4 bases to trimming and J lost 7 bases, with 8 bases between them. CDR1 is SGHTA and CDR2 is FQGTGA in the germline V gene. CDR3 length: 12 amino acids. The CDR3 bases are TGTGCCAGCAGCTCCAGGATGAATGAGCAGTTCTTC. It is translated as CASSSRMNEQFF.

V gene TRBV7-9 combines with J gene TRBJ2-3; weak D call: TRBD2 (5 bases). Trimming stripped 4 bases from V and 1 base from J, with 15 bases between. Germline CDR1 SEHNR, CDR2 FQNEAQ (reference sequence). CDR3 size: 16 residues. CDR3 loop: CASSSDRGSGTDTQYF. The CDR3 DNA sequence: TGTGCCAGCAGCTCCGACCGGGGTTCGGGCACAGATACGCAGTATTTT.

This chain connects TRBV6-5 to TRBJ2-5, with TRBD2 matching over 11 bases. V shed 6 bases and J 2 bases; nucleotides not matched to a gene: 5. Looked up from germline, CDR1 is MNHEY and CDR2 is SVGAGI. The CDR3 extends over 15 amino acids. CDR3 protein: CASRIAGGPQETQYF. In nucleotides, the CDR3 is TGTGCCAGCAGAATAGCGGGGGGGCCTCAAGAGACCCAGTACTTC.

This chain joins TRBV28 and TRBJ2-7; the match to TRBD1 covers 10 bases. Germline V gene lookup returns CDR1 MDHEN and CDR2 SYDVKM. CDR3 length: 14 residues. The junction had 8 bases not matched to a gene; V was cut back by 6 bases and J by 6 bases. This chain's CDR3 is CASRRTGGNLEQYF. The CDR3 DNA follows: TGTGCCAGCAGGAGGACAGGGGGTAATCTCGAGCAGTACTTC.

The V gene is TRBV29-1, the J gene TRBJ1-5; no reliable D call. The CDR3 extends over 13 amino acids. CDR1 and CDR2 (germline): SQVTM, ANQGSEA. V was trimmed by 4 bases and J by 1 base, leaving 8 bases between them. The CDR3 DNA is TGCAGCGTTGGGGGAGCGAGCAATCAGCCCCAGCATTTT. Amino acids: CSVGGASNQPQHF. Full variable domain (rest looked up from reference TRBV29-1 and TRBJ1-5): SAVISQKPSRDICQRGTSLTIQCQVDSQVTMMFWYRQQPGQSLTLIATANQGSEATYESGFVIDKFPISRPNLTFSTLTVSNMSPEDSSIYLCSVGGASNQPQHFGDGTRLSIL.

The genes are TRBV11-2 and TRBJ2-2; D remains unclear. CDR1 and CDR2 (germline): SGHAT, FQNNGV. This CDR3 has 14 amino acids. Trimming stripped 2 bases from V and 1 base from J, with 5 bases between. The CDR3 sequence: CASSLMENTGELFF. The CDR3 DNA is TGTGCCAGCAGCTTAATGGAGAACACCGGGGAGCTGTTTTTT.

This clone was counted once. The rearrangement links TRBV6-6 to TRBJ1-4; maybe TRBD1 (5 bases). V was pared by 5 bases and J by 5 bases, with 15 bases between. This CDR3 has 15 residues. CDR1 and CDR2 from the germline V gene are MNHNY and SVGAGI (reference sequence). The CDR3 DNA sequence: TGTGCCAGCAGTCCACAGGCTCCACCCAATGAAAAACTGTTTTTT. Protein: CASSPQAPPNEKLFF.

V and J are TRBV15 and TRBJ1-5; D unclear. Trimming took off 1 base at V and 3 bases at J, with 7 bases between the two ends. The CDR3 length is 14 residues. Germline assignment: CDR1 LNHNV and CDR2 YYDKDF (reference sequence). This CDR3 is CATSRVTHNQPQHF. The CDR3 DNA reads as TGTGCCACCAGCAGAGTGACCCACAATCAGCCCCAGCATTTT.

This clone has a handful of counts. The CDR3 sequence: CASSLSREGGYTF. The CDR3 bases are TGCGCCAGCAGCCTTTCCAGGGAAGGCGGCTACACCTTC. This chain joins TRBV5-1 and TRBJ1-2, with D perhaps matching TRBD1 (5 bases). The CDR3 has 13 residues. Trimming pared 4 bases from V and 8 bases from J, leaving 15 bases between. The V gene's germline CDR1 is SGHRS and CDR2 YFSETQ.

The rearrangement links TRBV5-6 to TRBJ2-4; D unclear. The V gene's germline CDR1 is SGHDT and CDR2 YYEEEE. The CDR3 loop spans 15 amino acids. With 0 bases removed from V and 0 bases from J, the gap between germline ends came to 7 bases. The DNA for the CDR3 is TGTGCCAGCAGCTTGGAAGGAACAGCCAAAAACATTCAGTACTTC. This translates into CASSLEGTAKNIQYF. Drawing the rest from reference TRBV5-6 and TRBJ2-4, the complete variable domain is DAGVTQSPTHLIKTRGQQVTLRCSPKSGHDTVSWYQQALGQGPQFIFQYYEEEERQRGNFPDRFSGHQFPNYSSELNVNALLLGDSALYLCASSLEGTAKNIQYFGAGTRLSVL.

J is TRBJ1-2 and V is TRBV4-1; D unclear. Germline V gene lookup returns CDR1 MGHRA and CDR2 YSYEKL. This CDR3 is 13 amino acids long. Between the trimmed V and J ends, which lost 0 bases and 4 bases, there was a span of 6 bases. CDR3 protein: CASSQDIIYGYTF. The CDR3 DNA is TGCGCCAGCAGCCAAGATATCATCTATGGCTACACCTTC.

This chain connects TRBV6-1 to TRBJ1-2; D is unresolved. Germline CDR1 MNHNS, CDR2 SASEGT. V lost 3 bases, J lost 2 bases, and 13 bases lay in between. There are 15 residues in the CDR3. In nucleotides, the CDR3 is TGTGCCAGCAGTGAGTCAGACCATGTCAACTATGGCTACACCTTC. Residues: CASSESDHVNYGYTF.

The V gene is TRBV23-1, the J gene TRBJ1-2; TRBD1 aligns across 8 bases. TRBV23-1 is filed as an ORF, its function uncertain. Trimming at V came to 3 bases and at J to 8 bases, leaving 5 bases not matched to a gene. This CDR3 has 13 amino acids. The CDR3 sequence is CASSHGQGEGYTF. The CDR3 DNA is TGCGCCAGCAGTCACGGACAGGGAGAGGGCTACACCTTC.

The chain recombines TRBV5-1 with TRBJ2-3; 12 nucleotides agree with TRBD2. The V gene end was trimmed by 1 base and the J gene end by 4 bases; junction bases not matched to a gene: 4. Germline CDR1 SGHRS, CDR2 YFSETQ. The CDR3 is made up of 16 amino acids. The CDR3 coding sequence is TGCGCCAGCAGCTTGAGACTAGCGGGGGAAGCAGATACGCAGTATTTT. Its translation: CASSLRLAGEADTQYF.

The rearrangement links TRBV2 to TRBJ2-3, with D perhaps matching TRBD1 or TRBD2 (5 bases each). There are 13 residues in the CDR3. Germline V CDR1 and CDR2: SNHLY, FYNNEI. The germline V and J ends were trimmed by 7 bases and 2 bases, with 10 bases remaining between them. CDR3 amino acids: CASNRGATDTQYF. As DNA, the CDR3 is TGTGCCAGCAATAGGGGAGCCACAGATACGCAGTATTTT.

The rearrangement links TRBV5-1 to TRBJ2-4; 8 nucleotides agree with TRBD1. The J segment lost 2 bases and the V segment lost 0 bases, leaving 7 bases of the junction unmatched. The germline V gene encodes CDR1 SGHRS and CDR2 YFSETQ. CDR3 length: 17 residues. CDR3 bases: TGCGCCAGCAGCTTGGCCCAGGGGGCGACAACCAAAAACATTCAGTACTTC. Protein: CASSLAQGATTKNIQYF.

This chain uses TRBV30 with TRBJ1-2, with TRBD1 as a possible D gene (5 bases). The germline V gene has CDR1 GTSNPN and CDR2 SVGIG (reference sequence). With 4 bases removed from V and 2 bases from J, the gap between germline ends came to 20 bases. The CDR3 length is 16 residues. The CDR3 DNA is TGTGCCTGGAAGCGACTCGGGGCAGGGAACAACTATGGCTACACCTTC. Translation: CAWKRLGAGNNYGYTF.

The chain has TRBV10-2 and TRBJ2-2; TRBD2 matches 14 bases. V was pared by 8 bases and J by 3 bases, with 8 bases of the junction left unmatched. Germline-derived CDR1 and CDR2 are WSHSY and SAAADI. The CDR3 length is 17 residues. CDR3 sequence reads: CASAKGLAGADTGELFF. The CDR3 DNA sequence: TGCGCCAGCGCCAAGGGACTAGCGGGGGCGGACACCGGGGAGCTGTTTTTT.

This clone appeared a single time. CDR3 nucleotide sequence: TGCGCCAGCAGCGTACAGGGTTTCCAAGAGACCCAGTACTTC. Its protein product is CASSVQGFQETQYF. The chain is built from TRBV5-1 and TRBJ2-5; D is possibly TRBD1 (6 bases). The CDR3 has 14 residues. Germline CDR1 reads SGHRS; CDR2 reads YFSETQ. Trimming stripped 4 bases from V and 1 base from J, with 11 bases between. Looking up the rest from reference TRBV5-1 and TRBJ2-5 gives the full variable domain: KAGVTQTPRYLIKTRGQQVTLSCSPISGHRSVSWYQQTPGQGLQFLFEYFSETQRNKGNFPGRFSGRQFSNSRSEMNVSTLELGDSALYLCASSVQGFQETQYFGPGTRLLVL.

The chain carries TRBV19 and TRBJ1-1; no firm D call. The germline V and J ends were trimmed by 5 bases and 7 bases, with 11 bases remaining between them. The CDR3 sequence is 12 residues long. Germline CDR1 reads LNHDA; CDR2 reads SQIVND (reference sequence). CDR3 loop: CASSHDGDEAFF. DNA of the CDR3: TGTGCCAGTAGTCATGACGGAGATGAAGCTTTCTTT.

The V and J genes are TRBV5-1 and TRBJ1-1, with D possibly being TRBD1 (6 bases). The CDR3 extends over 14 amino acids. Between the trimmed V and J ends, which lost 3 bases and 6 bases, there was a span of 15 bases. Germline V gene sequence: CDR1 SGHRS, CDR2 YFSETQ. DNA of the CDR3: TGCGCCAGCAGCTCTGGACAGCAGAGCCCTGAAGCTTTCTTT. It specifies CASSSGQQSPEAFF.